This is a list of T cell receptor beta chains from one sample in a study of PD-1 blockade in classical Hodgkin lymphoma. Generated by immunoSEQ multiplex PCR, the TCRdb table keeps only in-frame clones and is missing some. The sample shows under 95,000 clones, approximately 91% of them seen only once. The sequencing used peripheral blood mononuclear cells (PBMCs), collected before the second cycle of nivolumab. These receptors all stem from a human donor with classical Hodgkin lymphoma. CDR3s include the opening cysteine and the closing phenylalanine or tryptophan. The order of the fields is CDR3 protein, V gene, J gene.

CDR3: CASSLHHGTHEKLFF; V: TRBV25-1; J: TRBJ1-4
CDR3: CASSQKEGETQYF; V: TRBV28; J: TRBJ2-5
CDR3: CASSQDGGRVPLSSYNEQFF; V: TRBV4-2; J: TRBJ2-1
CDR3: CASSRGNEQFF; V: TRBV6-5; J: TRBJ2-1
CDR3: CASSARPNQPQHF; V: TRBV5-6; J: TRBJ1-5
CDR3: CASSSGQGLFGEQYF; V: TRBV28; J: TRBJ2-7
CDR3: CASTQGTYGYTF; V: TRBV19; J: TRBJ1-2
CDR3: CASRHTGLSNQPQHF; V: TRBV27; J: TRBJ1-5
CDR3: CASSVAVDGGRSEAFF; V: TRBV9; J: TRBJ1-1
CDR3: CASSPGQARYEAFF; V: TRBV7-9; J: TRBJ1-1
CDR3: CSVEDAGQGLSSNYGYTF; V: TRBV29-1; J: TRBJ1-2
CDR3: CASSALVTGPYTF; V: TRBV2; J: TRBJ1-2
CDR3: CASSPRLAGGMTSYNEQFF; V: TRBV18; J: TRBJ2-1
CDR3: CASSMGLAGGPGNIQYF; V: TRBV5-5; J: TRBJ2-4
CDR3: CASSLGSPARGELFF; V: TRBV5-4; J: TRBJ2-2
CDR3: CASSSSGSGNEQFF; V: TRBV2; J: TRBJ2-1